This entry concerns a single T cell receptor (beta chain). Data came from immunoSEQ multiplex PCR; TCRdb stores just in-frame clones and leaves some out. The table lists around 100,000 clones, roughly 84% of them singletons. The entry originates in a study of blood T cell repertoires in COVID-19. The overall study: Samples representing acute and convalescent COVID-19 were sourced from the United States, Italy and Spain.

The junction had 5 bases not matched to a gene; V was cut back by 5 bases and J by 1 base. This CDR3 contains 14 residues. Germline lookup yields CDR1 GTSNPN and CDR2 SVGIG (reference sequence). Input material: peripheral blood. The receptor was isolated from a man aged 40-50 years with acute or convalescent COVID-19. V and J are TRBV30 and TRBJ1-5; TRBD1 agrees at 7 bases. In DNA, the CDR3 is TGTGCCTGGGGTAGGGGGCTCAGCAATCAGCCCCAGCATTTT. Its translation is CAWGRGLSNQPQHF.